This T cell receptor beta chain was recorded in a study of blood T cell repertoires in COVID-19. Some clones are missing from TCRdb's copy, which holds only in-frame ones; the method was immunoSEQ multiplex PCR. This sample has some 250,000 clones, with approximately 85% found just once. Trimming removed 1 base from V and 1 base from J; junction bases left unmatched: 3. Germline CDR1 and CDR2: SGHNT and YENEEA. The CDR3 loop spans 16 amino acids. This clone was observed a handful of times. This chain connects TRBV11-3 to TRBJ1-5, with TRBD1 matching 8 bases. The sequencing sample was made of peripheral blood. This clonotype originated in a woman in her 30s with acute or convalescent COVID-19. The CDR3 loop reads CASSLGGQGSNQPQHF. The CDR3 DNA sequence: TGTGCCAGCAGCTTAGGCGGACAGGGAAGCAATCAGCCCCAGCATTTT.